This T cell receptor (beta chain) was identified in a study of T cells in Graves' hyperthyroidism and ophthalmopathy. Germline assignment: CDR1 SQVTM and CDR2 ANQGSEA. The ends were cut back, 6 bases at V and 9 bases at J, with 18 bases in the middle. The CDR3 covers 13 residues. General study points: For ophthalmopathy, model prediction preceded onset by a median roughly 6.2 months.

This clonotype was counted only a few times. Its antigen is not identified. Amplified TCR beta CDR3 regions derived from RNA transcripts. Using the HTBI primer set, a first-round RT-PCR was run on the TCR CDR3. TCRdb called the multiplex PCR reads again in MiXCR, with one record for every CDR3 protein. The table has over 500,000 distinct CDR3 sequences, approximately 16% seen once. The V and J genes are TRBV29-1 and TRBJ2-1; D possibly matches TRBD1 or TRBD2 (6 bases each). The sequence came from a woman in her 30s with Graves' ophthalmopathy. The material sequenced was blood. CDR3 sequence: CSVAGVTGGEQFF. The CDR3 coding sequence is TGCAGCGTGGCAGGGGTGACCGGGGGTGAGCAGTTCTTC.